The clone carrying this T cell receptor beta chain was seen ten or more times. Antigen: not known. This entry belongs to a study of T cells after yellow fever vaccination. Study outcomes and limitations: CD4 and CD8 compartments shared a small share of clonotypes, likely from convergent recombination. Though weaker, the secondary response peaked faster, on day 5 versus 15.

MiXCR, applied by TCRdb to the 5' RACE reads, yields one record per CDR3 protein. The sample records roughly 300,000 distinct CDR3 sequences, 8% to 9.5% being singletons. In germline, CDR1 is MNHEY, CDR2 SVGEGT. The CDR3 runs 13 residues. With 8 bases removed from V and 3 bases from J, the gap between germline ends came to 12 bases. The V gene is TRBV6-2 or TRBV6-3, the J gene TRBJ2-3, with D possibly matching TRBD2 (6 bases). Sequences were derived from PBMCs, sampled 45 days after the first yellow fever vaccination. The clonotype was recovered from a man aged 18 to 29 who received the YFV17D yellow fever vaccine. The CDR3 coding sequence is TGTGCCAGCGTCGCAGGAGGGACAGATACGCAGTATTTT. Translation: CASVAGGTDTQYF.